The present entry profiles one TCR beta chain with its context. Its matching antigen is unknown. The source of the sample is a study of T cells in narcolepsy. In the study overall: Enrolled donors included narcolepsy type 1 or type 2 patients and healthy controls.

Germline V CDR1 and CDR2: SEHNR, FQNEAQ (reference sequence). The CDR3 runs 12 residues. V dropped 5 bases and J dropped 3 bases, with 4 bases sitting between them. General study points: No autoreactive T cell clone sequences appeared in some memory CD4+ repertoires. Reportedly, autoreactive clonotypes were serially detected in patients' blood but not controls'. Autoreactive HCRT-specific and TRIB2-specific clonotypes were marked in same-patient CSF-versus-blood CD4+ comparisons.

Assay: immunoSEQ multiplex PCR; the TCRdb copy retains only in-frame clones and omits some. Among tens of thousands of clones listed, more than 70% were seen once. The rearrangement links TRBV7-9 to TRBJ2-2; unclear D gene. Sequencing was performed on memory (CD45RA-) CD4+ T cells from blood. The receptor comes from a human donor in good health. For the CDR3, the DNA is TGTGCCAGCAGCCGGTACACCGGGGAGCTGTTTTTT. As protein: CASSRYTGELFF.